A single sample gave rise to the 17 T cell receptor beta chains below, sequenced in a study of cytotoxic CD8 clonotypes in ibrutinib-treated CLL. TCRdb's table, derived via immunoSEQ multiplex PCR, lists solely in-frame clones and lacks some. Of 150,000 to 200,000 clones in the sample, about 84% are singletons; the top ten hold about 4.3%. Sequenced here: PBMCs, sampled after 24 months of ibrutinib treatment. These receptors all stem from a human donor with chronic lymphocytic leukemia.

The rearrangement uses TRBV6-6 and TRBJ1-5; D might be TRBD1 (5 bases). CDR1 MNHNY and CDR2 SVGAGI come from the germline V gene (reference sequence). With 2 bases removed from V and 5 bases from J, the gap between germline ends came to 13 bases. This CDR3 has 15 residues. Here the CDR3 reads CASSYGQGGDQPQHF. Here the CDR3 DNA reads TGTGCCAGCAGTTACGGGCAGGGAGGGGATCAGCCCCAGCATTTT.

This clone was counted between two and nine times. V usage is TRBV4-2 and J usage is TRBJ1-4; D is ambiguous. Germline V CDR1 and CDR2: LGHNA, YNFKEQ. The V and J ends lost 9 bases and 8 bases respectively, with 25 bases between them. This CDR3 has 16 amino acids. CDR3 sequence: CARGETFKTPREKLFF. Here the CDR3 DNA reads TGTGCCAGGGGTGAAACCTTCAAGACCCCTCGGGAAAAACTGTTTTTT.

The V and J genes are TRBV30 and TRBJ1-1; the match to TRBD1 covers 7 bases. The trim removed 5 bases at V and 2 bases at J, leaving 8 bases unmatched. The CDR3 is 14 amino acids. Germline V gives CDR1 GTSNPN, CDR2 SVGIG (reference sequence). In DNA, the CDR3 is TGTGCCTGGGGGGCGGGACAGTCAAACACTGAAGCTTTCTTT. Amino acids: CAWGAGQSNTEAFF. The whole variable domain, remainder taken from reference TRBV30 and TRBJ1-1, is SQTIHQWPATLVQPVGSPLSLECTVEGTSNPNLYWYRQAAGRGLQLLFYSVGIGQISSEVPQNLSASRPQDRQFILSSKKLLLSDSGFYLCAWGAGQSNTEAFFGQGTRLTVV.

The chain links TRBV30 to TRBJ2-1, with 9 bases matching TRBD2. V gave up 1 base and J gave up 4 bases; unmatched junction bases: 5. In germline, CDR1 is GTSNPN, CDR2 SVGIG (reference sequence). CDR3 length: 15 amino acids. The CDR3 DNA is TGTGCCTGGAGTGCAGGACTAGCGATTTACAATGAGCAGTTCTTC. This sequence encodes CAWSAGLAIYNEQFF.

The chain has TRBV7-2 and TRBJ2-1; TRBD2 matches at 11 bases. CDR1 is SGHTA and CDR2 is FQGNSA in the germline V gene. The CDR3 has 16 amino acids. V was clipped by 1 base and J by 6 bases; unmatched bases: 5. CDR3 residues: CASSLGSLAGGNEQFF. CDR3 coding DNA: TGTGCCAGCAGCTTAGGTTCCCTAGCGGGGGGCAATGAGCAGTTCTTC.

This clone appeared many times. CDR3 DNA: TGTGCCAGCAGCCGGGGGTCGGGGGCTGAAGCTTTCTTT. This sequence encodes CASSRGSGAEAFF. This sequence joins TRBV11-3 and TRBJ1-1; possible D gene TRBD1, 5 bases. CDR3 size: 13 residues. The germline V gene has CDR1 SGHNT and CDR2 YENEEA. V shed 5 bases and J shed 6 bases, with 13 bases lying between them.

Comment on this clone: The junction shows a germline mismatch at one end, possibly a read error. The rearrangement joins TRBV7-7 to TRBJ2-7; D not certain. The CDR3 sequence is 14 residues long. CDR1 and CDR2 from the germline V gene are SSHAT and FNYEAQ (reference sequence). DNA of the CDR3: TGTGCTAGCAGCACCGGGCCGATTAACTACGAGCAGTACTTC. Translated: CASSTGPINYEQYF.

The chain recombines TRBV11-2 with TRBJ2-1; unclear D gene. The CDR3 is 14 amino acids. Trimming left V 5 bases short and J 5 bases short, with 13 bases between. Germline-derived CDR1 and CDR2 are SGHAT and FQNNGV. The chain's CDR3 is CASSHGRRNNEQFF. DNA of the CDR3: TGTGCCAGCAGCCACGGACGGCGGAACAATGAGCAGTTCTTC.

This chain uses TRBV9 with TRBJ1-3; D is perhaps TRBD1 (6 bases). Per germline, CDR1 SGDLS and CDR2 YYNGEE. The V and J ends lost 4 bases and 0 bases respectively, with 11 bases between them. The CDR3 is 15 amino acids. CDR3 DNA: TGTGCCAGCAGCCCCGGACAGTTCTCTGGAAACACCATATATTTT. Encoded protein: CASSPGQFSGNTIYF.

The V call is TRBV5-6, the J call TRBJ1-4; 7 bases are shared with TRBD1. Germline trimming cut 2 bases from V and 3 bases from J; bases unmatched to any gene: 4. CDR1 and CDR2 (germline): SGHDT, YYEEEE. This CDR3 has 15 residues. CDR3 residues: CASSFQGGPNEKLFF. DNA of the CDR3: TGTGCCAGCAGCTTTCAGGGGGGGCCTAATGAAAAACTGTTTTTT.

The V and J genes are TRBV7-2 and TRBJ2-7, with TRBD2 identical over 11 bases. The germline V gene has CDR1 SGHTA and CDR2 FQGNSA. The CDR3 consists of 15 residues. The V and J ends lost 1 base and 3 bases, in that order; junction bases with no gene match: 2. CDR3 sequence (DNA): TGTGCCAGCAGCTTAGGAACTAGCGGGGGCTACGAGCAGTACTTC. Amino acid sequence: CASSLGTSGGYEQYF.

The V and J genes are TRBV5-6 and TRBJ1-1; maybe TRBD1 (6 bases). Germline CDR1 SGHDT, CDR2 YYEEEE. The CDR3 contains 14 residues. V lost 4 bases, J lost 4 bases, and 14 bases lay in between. The DNA of the CDR3 is TGTGCCAGCAGCACAAAACAGGGTTCCACTGAAGCTTTCTTT. Translation gives CASSTKQGSTEAFF.

V usage is TRBV30 and J usage is TRBJ1-2; D is unresolved. Between the trimmed V and J ends, which lost 3 bases and 0 bases, there was a span of 11 bases. Germline loops: CDR1 GTSNPN, CDR2 SVGIG (reference sequence). CDR3 length: 14 residues. Here the CDR3 reads CAWRLTPPNYGYTF. The CDR3 nucleotides are TGTGCCTGGAGGCTGACCCCTCCTAACTATGGCTACACCTTC.

The J gene is TRBJ2-1, the V gene TRBV11-3; D might be TRBD1 (5 bases). With 0 bases removed from V and 4 bases from J, the gap between germline ends came to 13 bases. Per germline, CDR1 SGHNT and CDR2 YENEEA. The CDR3 is 16 residues long. CDR3 in DNA: TGTGCCAGCAGCTTAGAAGGGCAGGGCCCTTACAATGAGCAGTTCTTC. This sequence encodes CASSLEGQGPYNEQFF. The full variable domain, its missing parts supplied by reference TRBV11-3 and TRBJ2-1, is EAGVVQSPRYKIIEKKQPVAFWCNPISGHNTLYWYLQNLGQGPELLIRYENEEAVDDSQLPKDRFSAERLKGVDSTLKIQPAELGDSAVYLCASSLEGQGPYNEQFFGPGTRLTVL.

The gene calls are TRBV27 and TRBJ1-5, with a possible D match to TRBD1 (5 bases). The germline gives CDR1 MNHEY, CDR2 SMNVEV (reference sequence). V lost 8 bases and J lost 2, with 16 bases in between. The CDR3 loop spans 15 amino acids. CDR3 in DNA: TGTGCCAGCCGGAGCTGGGGGTCGGGCAATCAGCCCCAGCATTTT. Translating it yields CASRSWGSGNQPQHF.

The J gene is TRBJ2-3, the V gene TRBV18; perhaps TRBD2 as D (5 bases). The CDR3 extends over 14 amino acids. V lost 3 bases, J lost 3 bases, and 10 bases lay in between. Germline V gene data show CDR1 as KGHSH and CDR2 as LQKENI. CDR3 nucleotide sequence: TGTGCCAGCTCACCCGCGGGTCCGACAGATACGCAGTATTTT. Protein sequence: CASSPAGPTDTQYF.

V and J are TRBV15 and TRBJ1-2; TRBD1 is a possible D gene (5 bases). In germline, CDR1 is LNHNV, CDR2 YYDKDF (reference sequence). Trimming shortened V by 3 bases and J by 8 bases, and 13 bases separated the two germline ends. CDR3 length: 13 amino acids. For the CDR3, the DNA is TGTGCCACCAGCAGCCGGGGCTCGGGAGGCTACACCTTC. It is translated as CATSSRGSGGYTF.